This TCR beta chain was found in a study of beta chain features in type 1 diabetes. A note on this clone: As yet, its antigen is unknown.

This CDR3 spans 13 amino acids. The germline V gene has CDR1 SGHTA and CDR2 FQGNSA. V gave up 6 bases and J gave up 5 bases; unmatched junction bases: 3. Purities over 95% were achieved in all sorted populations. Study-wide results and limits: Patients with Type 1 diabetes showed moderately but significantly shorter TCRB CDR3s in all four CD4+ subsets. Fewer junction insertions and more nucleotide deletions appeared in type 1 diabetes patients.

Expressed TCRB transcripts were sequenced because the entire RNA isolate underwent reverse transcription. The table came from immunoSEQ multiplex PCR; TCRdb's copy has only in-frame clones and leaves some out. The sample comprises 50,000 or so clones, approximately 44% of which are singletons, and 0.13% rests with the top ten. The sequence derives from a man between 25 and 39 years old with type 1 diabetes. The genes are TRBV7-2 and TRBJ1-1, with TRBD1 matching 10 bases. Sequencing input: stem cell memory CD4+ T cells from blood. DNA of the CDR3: TGTGCCAGCAGTCGACAGGGGGCAACTGAAGCTTTCTTT. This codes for CASSRQGATEAFF. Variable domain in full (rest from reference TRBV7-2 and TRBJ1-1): GAGVSQSPSNKVTEKGKDVELRCDPISGHTALYWYRQSLGQGLEFLIYFQGNSAPDKSGLPSDRFSAERTGGSVSTLTIQRTQQEDSAVYLCASSRQGATEAFFGQGTRLTVV.